Below, 18 T cell receptor beta chains from the same sample are listed, as sequenced in a study of T cells in Graves' hyperthyroidism and ophthalmopathy. It was RNA transcripts that yielded the amplified TCR beta CDR3 regions. First-round RT-PCR of the TCR CDR3 relied on the HTBI primer set. TCRdb itself ran the multiplex PCR reads through MiXCR, one entry per CDR3 protein. The table has hundreds of thousands of distinct CDR3 sequences, around 38% seen once. Sequencing was performed on blood. These receptors originate from a man between 18 and 29 years old with Graves' hyperthyroidism.

The V call is TRBV5-6, the J call TRBJ1-1; 7 nucleotides align to TRBD1. The V gene's germline CDR1 is SGHDT and CDR2 YYEEEE. J lost 3 bases, V lost 3 bases, and 8 bases had no gene match. The CDR3 has 15 residues. The CDR3 is CASSSTGEGYTEAFF. CDR3 nucleotides: TGTGCCAGCAGCTCCACAGGGGAAGGTTACACTGAAGCTTTCTTT. Complete variable domain (other parts from reference TRBV5-6 and TRBJ1-1): DAGVTQSPTHLIKTRGQQVTLRCSPKSGHDTVSWYQQALGQGPQFIFQYYEEEERQRGNFPDRFSGHQFPNYSSELNVNALLLGDSALYLCASSSTGEGYTEAFFGQGTRLTVV.

The chain uses TRBV5-5 and TRBJ2-2; the D gene is possibly TRBD1 (6 bases). V was pared by 5 bases and J by 4 bases, with 15 bases between. Looked up from germline, CDR1 is SGHKS and CDR2 is YYEKEE (reference sequence). CDR3 length: 15 amino acids. The CDR3: CASSRRGPVTGELFF. CDR3 sequence (DNA): TGTGCCAGCAGTCGCAGGGGCCCCGTCACCGGGGAGCTGTTTTTT.

This chain uses TRBV20-1 with TRBJ2-7, with no clear D. Germline V lookup: CDR1 DFQATT, CDR2 SNEGSKA (reference sequence). V was clipped by 0 bases and J by 3 bases, with 15 bases between them. This CDR3 is built from 15 residues. CDR3 protein: CSARDPEVGFYEQYF. The CDR3 DNA follows: TGCAGTGCTAGAGATCCTGAGGTCGGATTCTACGAGCAGTACTTC.

The V call is TRBV20-1, the J call TRBJ2-7, with D possibly matching TRBD1 (6 bases). V was trimmed by 5 bases and J by 10 bases, leaving 15 bases between them. Germline V CDR1 and CDR2: DFQATT, SNEGSKA (reference sequence). The CDR3 runs to 11 residues. This chain's CDR3 is CSASGEIDQYF. The CDR3 nucleotides read TGCAGTGCTTCAGGGGAGATCGATCAGTACTTC.

The rearrangement uses TRBV5-1 and TRBJ1-1; 7 nucleotides line up with TRBD1. The CDR3 runs 13 residues. Germline V lookup: CDR1 SGHRS, CDR2 YFSETQ. The junction had 4 bases not matched to a gene; V was cut back by 2 bases and J by 6 bases. CDR3 sequence reads: CASSFTGAPEAFF. CDR3 sequence (DNA): TGCGCCAGCAGCTTCACAGGGGCCCCTGAAGCTTTCTTT.

This chain connects TRBV7-2 to TRBJ1-6; possibly TRBD1 for D (6 bases). The CDR3 is 14 residues long. The germline V gene encodes CDR1 SGHTA and CDR2 FQGNSA. The V gene lost 5 bases and the J gene lost 14 bases, with 19 bases spanning the gap. In nucleotides, the CDR3 is TGTGCCAGCAGCCCCCCCGCTTTGGGGGACACCCTCCACTTT. Translating gives CASSPPALGDTLHF.

There are a few counts of this clonotype. The rearrangement links TRBV28 to TRBJ2-7; D is possibly TRBD1 or TRBD2 (5 bases each). Germline loops: CDR1 MDHEN, CDR2 SYDVKM. The CDR3 runs to 12 residues. The V end lost 7 bases, the J end lost 3 bases, and 10 bases lay between the germline ends. The CDR3, as DNA: TGTGCCAGCACAGGGACGGTCTACGAGCAGTACTTC. It encodes CASTGTVYEQYF.

The chain links TRBV29-1 to TRBJ1-2; D is perhaps TRBD1 (5 bases). The V end was cut by 8 bases, the J end by 4 bases, with 11 bases between. This CDR3 comprises 11 residues. Germline CDR1 is SQVTM and CDR2 is ANQGSEA. DNA for the CDR3: TGCAGCTTAGGGGCTGGCTATGGCTACACCTTC. This codes for CSLGAGYGYTF. Variable domain in full (rest from reference TRBV29-1 and TRBJ1-2): SAVISQKPSRDICQRGTSLTIQCQVDSQVTMMFWYRQQPGQSLTLIATANQGSEATYESGFVIDKFPISRPNLTFSTLTVSNMSPEDSSIYLCSLGAGYGYTFGSGTRLTVV.

The rearrangement links TRBV2 to TRBJ2-5, with 7 bases lining up with TRBD2. V shed 3 bases, J shed 7 bases, and the junction held 17 bases outside the gene matches. This CDR3 has 17 residues. The germline CDR1 and CDR2 sequences are SNHLY and FYNNEI. The CDR3 here is CASSDLAGSSPGGTQYF. DNA of the CDR3: TGTGCCAGCAGTGACTTAGCCGGGAGCTCCCCGGGGGGGACCCAGTACTTC. Variable domain in full (rest from reference TRBV2 and TRBJ2-5): EPEVTQTPSHQVTQMGQEVILRCVPISNHLYFYWYRQILGQKVEFLVSFYNNEISEKSEIFDDQFSVERPDGSNFTLKIRSTKLEDSAMYFCASSDLAGSSPGGTQYFGPGTRLLVL.

This clonotype was seen ten or more times. V is TRBV11-2 and J is TRBJ1-3, with D unresolved. The V and J ends lost 3 bases and 4 bases respectively, with 7 bases between them. The CDR3 consists of 13 residues. Germline V gene data show CDR1 as SGHAT and CDR2 as FQNNGV. The CDR3 DNA reads TGTGCCAGCAGCTTGCACCTCGGAAACACCATATATTTT. It is translated as CASSLHLGNTIYF.

This clonotype was seen more than once but under ten times. This chain links TRBV7-9 with TRBJ1-1, with no clear D. The CDR3 is 13 amino acids. Germline V gene data show CDR1 as SEHNR and CDR2 as FQNEAQ (reference sequence). Trimming pared 7 bases from V and 0 bases from J, leaving 9 bases between. Written as DNA, the CDR3 is TGTGCCAGCACCTTTTCGATGAACACTGAAGCTTTCTTT. It encodes CASTFSMNTEAFF.

In regard to this clonotype: This may be a read error, as it is one base from a much larger clone. The rearrangement uses TRBV6-5 and TRBJ1-2; 7 positions agree with TRBD1. Germline-derived CDR1 and CDR2 are MNHEY and SVGAGI. J gave up 12 bases and V 7 bases, and 17 bases lay outside the gene matches. The CDR3 has 14 amino acids. CDR3 sequence (DNA): TGTGCCAGCATTTGGGGACAGCCACCACGGGGCCACACCTTC. Translated, it gives CASIWGQPPRGHTF.

The chain links TRBV6-6 to TRBJ2-7, with TRBD2 matching 9 bases. J lost 3 bases, V lost 7 bases, and 7 bases had no gene match. From germline, CDR1 is MNHNY and CDR2 SVGAGI (reference sequence). The CDR3 covers 14 residues. The CDR3 bases are TGTGCCAGCAAATCTTTTAGCGGGGGCTACGAGCAGTACTTC. This translates into CASKSFSGGYEQYF.

This clonotype was observed many times. V and J are TRBV24-1 and TRBJ2-7; no clear D gene. V gave up 4 bases and J gave up 3 bases, with 15 bases separating them. Germline V gene sequence: CDR1 KGHDR, CDR2 SFDVKD. The CDR3 runs 15 residues. CDR3 region: CATSDSPGPSYEQYF. CDR3 in DNA: TGTGCCACCAGTGACTCCCCGGGCCCCAGCTACGAGCAGTACTTC.

The gene calls are TRBV11-2 and TRBJ2-5; D possibly uses TRBD1 or TRBD2 (5 bases each). Germline CDR1 reads SGHAT; CDR2 reads FQNNGV. The CDR3 has 13 amino acids. V shed 5 bases and J shed 5 bases, with 12 bases lying between them. This chain's CDR3 is CASSRGRAETQYF. Written as DNA, the CDR3 is TGTGCCAGCAGCCGGGGCAGGGCCGAGACCCAGTACTTC.

This clonotype was picked up one time. This chain uses TRBV20-1 with TRBJ1-4; TRBD1 matches 8 bases. Trimming removed 4 bases from V and 7 bases from J; junction bases left unmatched: 11. CDR1 and CDR2 (germline): DFQATT, SNEGSKA (reference sequence). The CDR3 covers 15 residues. The CDR3 protein is CSAKHRGVDTEKLFF. CDR3 DNA sequence: TGCAGTGCTAAACACAGGGGGGTGGACACTGAAAAACTGTTTTTT.

This clonotype was picked up many times. V usage is TRBV7-8 and J usage is TRBJ2-7; tentatively, D is TRBD1 (6 bases). Trimming removed 4 bases at V and 5 bases at J, with 21 bases between. This CDR3 region has 16 residues. Germline CDR1 SGHVS, CDR2 FQNEAQ. The DNA of the CDR3 is TGTGCCAGCAGCTCGTCAAACAGGGCCGGGCTTGACGAGCAGTACTTC. Its translation: CASSSSNRAGLDEQYF.

The table lists this clonotype with many counts. V is TRBV5-6 and J is TRBJ1-5; a possible D gene is TRBD1 (6 bases). Germline V gene data show CDR1 as SGHDT and CDR2 as YYEEEE. This CDR3 is built from 14 residues. Trimming shortened V by 0 bases and J by 5 bases, and 9 bases separated the two germline ends. CDR3 sequence: CASSLAGVHQPQHF. CDR3 nucleotide sequence: TGTGCCAGCAGCTTGGCAGGGGTCCATCAGCCCCAGCATTTT.